This passage covers 11 T cell receptor beta chains from one sample sequenced in a study of cytomegalovirus exposure and HLA in healthy donors. PCR was performed using 60 Vbeta and 13 Jbeta primers. Here immunoSEQ multiplex PCR was the method, and the copy in TCRdb shows in-frame clones only, minus some. The table has about 89,000 clones, 60% to 80% seen once. Sequencing input: PBMCs. The receptor set was obtained from a man aged 25 to 45 in good health and CMV-seronegative.

J is TRBJ1-2 and V is TRBV6-6; D ambiguous. Germline CDR1 is MNHNY and CDR2 is SVGAGI (reference sequence). The CDR3 is 15 amino acids. V was shortened by 2 bases and J by 5 bases, with 15 bases between the two germline ends. The CDR3 DNA reads as TGTGCCAGCAGTTACGTAGCAGCCGCGCCATATGGCTACACCTTC. This encodes CASSYVAAAPYGYTF.

This chain joins TRBV6-1 and TRBJ1-1, with a weak D call TRBD1 (5 bases). This CDR3 spans 14 amino acids. V lost 6 bases to trimming and J lost 5 bases, with 16 bases between them. From germline, CDR1 is MNHNS and CDR2 SASEGT. This CDR3 is CASRTARAPTEAFF. Written as DNA, the CDR3 is TGTGCCAGCAGGACAGCCAGAGCCCCAACTGAAGCTTTCTTT.

V is TRBV30 and J is TRBJ1-5, with 8 bases matching TRBD1. J was trimmed by 7 bases and V by 0 bases; bases with no gene match: 17. Germline assignment: CDR1 GTSNPN and CDR2 SVGIG (reference sequence). The CDR3 is 18 residues long. The CDR3 DNA is TGTGCCTGGAGTGTAGGATTATCGGGACAGGCCGGATACCAGCCCCAGCATTTT. Encoded protein: CAWSVGLSGQAGYQPQHF. The full variable domain, rest sourced from reference TRBV30 and TRBJ1-5, is SQTIHQWPATLVQPVGSPLSLECTVEGTSNPNLYWYRQAAGRGLQLLFYSVGIGQISSEVPQNLSASRPQDRQFILSSKKLLLSDSGFYLCAWSVGLSGQAGYQPQHFGDGTRLSIL.

This clone occurred a few times. The rearrangement joins TRBV4-3 to TRBJ2-3, with 12 bases aligning to TRBD2. V trimming: 3 bases; J trimming: 0 bases; junction bases outside the gene matches: 10. Germline loops: CDR1 LGHNA, CDR2 YSLEER. CDR3 size: 19 residues. CDR3 region: CASSHRAWTSGVSTDTQYF. CDR3 bases: TGCGCCAGCAGCCATAGAGCTTGGACTAGCGGGGTAAGCACAGATACGCAGTATTTT.

This chain links TRBV6-6 with TRBJ1-1, with a possible D match to TRBD1 (5 bases). The CDR3 spans 15 residues. Germline V lookup: CDR1 MNHNY, CDR2 SVGAGI (reference sequence). Trimming took 8 bases from V and 5 from J, leaving 21 bases between them. The CDR3 DNA reads TGTGCCAGCTGCCCAAAGGGGATCGTCTCGACTGAAGCTTTCTTT. Translated: CASCPKGIVSTEAFF.

The chain combines TRBV7-2 with TRBJ2-2; D not resolved. Germline V CDR1 and CDR2: SGHTA, FQGNSA. The CDR3 consists of 11 residues. With 5 bases removed from V and 6 bases from J, the gap between germline ends came to 4 bases. CDR3 nucleotide sequence: TGTGCCAGCAGCCCCGCCGGGGAGCTGTTTTTT. Its translation: CASSPAGELFF.

The J gene is TRBJ2-2, the V gene TRBV2; D gene uncertain. V dropped 10 bases and J dropped 5 bases, with 14 bases sitting between them. Germline values: CDR1 SNHLY, CDR2 FYNNEI. The CDR3 totals 13 residues. CDR3 in amino acids: CAIDLLGTGELFF. In nucleotides, the CDR3 is TGTGCCATCGACCTTCTAGGAACCGGGGAGCTGTTTTTT.

This clone has only one observation. The chain recombines TRBV28 with TRBJ1-2; 8 bases align to TRBD1. This CDR3 has 13 residues. Germline CDR1 and CDR2: MDHEN and SYDVKM. V lost 2 bases to trimming and J lost 7 bases; unmatched junction nucleotides: 3. The CDR3 sequence: CASSLSGTGGYTF. CDR3 DNA sequence: TGTGCCAGCAGTTTAAGCGGGACAGGTGGCTACACCTTC.

The rearrangement uses TRBV29-1 and TRBJ2-3, with 8 bases matching TRBD2. V dropped 7 bases and J dropped 4; count of bases not matched to a gene: 10. Germline CDR1 SQVTM, CDR2 ANQGSEA. CDR3 length equals 14 residues. The CDR3 DNA reads TGCAGCGCAAGGCCCGGGACTAGTTCAGATACGCAGTATTTT. This sequence encodes CSARPGTSSDTQYF.

This chain links TRBV30 with TRBJ2-1; D may be TRBD2 (5 bases). Germline CDR1 GTSNPN, CDR2 SVGIG (reference sequence). The CDR3 has 14 residues. Between the trimmed V and J ends, which lost 2 bases and 0 bases, there was a span of 8 bases. CDR3 residues: CAWSRTSSYNEQFF. DNA for the CDR3: TGTGCCTGGAGTAGAACTAGCTCCTACAATGAGCAGTTCTTC.

The chain carries TRBV10-3 and TRBJ1-2; 8 positions match TRBD1. Germline CDR1 ENHRY, CDR2 SYGVKD. Losses at the gene ends were 6 bases for V and 0 bases for J; bases not matched to a gene: 6. The CDR3 covers 15 residues. This CDR3 reads CAISGQGGPNYGYTF. CDR3 nucleotides: TGTGCCATCAGCGGACAGGGAGGGCCTAACTATGGCTACACCTTC.